The 7 T cell receptor beta chains reported below all come from one sample, sequenced in a study of blood T cell repertoires in COVID-19. Repertoires were generated with immunoSEQ multiplex PCR, while TCRdb's copy carries only in-frame clones and drops some. There are about 85,000 clones in the sample; roughly 87% occur only once, and 5.4% lies in the top ten. Sequencing input: peripheral blood. These receptor sequences come from a man in his 60s with acute or convalescent COVID-19.

This chain connects TRBV7-2 to TRBJ1-2; D is possibly TRBD1 (5 bases). Germline CDR1 SGHTA, CDR2 FQGNSA. CDR3 length: 14 residues. Trimming removed 1 base from V and 4 bases from J, with 10 bases in between. CDR3 nucleotides: TGTGCCAGCAGCTTAGGGCAGACAGTCTATGGCTACACCTTC. It is translated as CASSLGQTVYGYTF.

The chain employs TRBV5-6 and TRBJ1-2, with D perhaps TRBD1 (6 bases). Trimming took off 1 base at V and 7 bases at J, with 11 bases between the two ends. Germline V gives CDR1 SGHDT, CDR2 YYEEEE. The CDR3 contains 13 residues. CDR3 coding DNA: TGTGCCAGCAGCTTGAACAGGGCTAGTGGCTACACCTTC. Translating it yields CASSLNRASGYTF. The full variable domain, completed using reference TRBV5-6 and TRBJ1-2, is DAGVTQSPTHLIKTRGQQVTLRCSPKSGHDTVSWYQQALGQGPQFIFQYYEEEERQRGNFPDRFSGHQFPNYSSELNVNALLLGDSALYLCASSLNRASGYTFGSGTRLTVV.

V is TRBV20-1 and J is TRBJ2-3; D uncertain. CDR3 length: 11 amino acids. CDR1 DFQATT and CDR2 SNEGSKA come from the germline V gene (reference sequence). V was trimmed by 3 bases and J by 4 bases, leaving 5 bases between them. DNA of the CDR3: TGCAGTGCTAGCGCGGCAGATACGCAGTATTTT. Protein sequence: CSASAADTQYF.

The V call is TRBV6-5, the J call TRBJ2-3; a weak D match, TRBD1 (6 bases). The CDR3 covers 15 residues. Germline V gene data show CDR1 as MNHEY and CDR2 as SVGAGI. V was clipped by 8 bases and J by 3 bases, with 18 bases between them. The DNA for the CDR3 is TGTGCCAGCCGAATAACAGGGTTTGGGACAGATACGCAGTATTTT. This encodes CASRITGFGTDTQYF.

CDR3: CATNRSNSPLHF. The DNA for the CDR3 is TGTGCCACGAATAGGAGTAATTCACCCCTCCACTTT. This sequence joins TRBV6-5 and TRBJ1-6; D remains ambiguous. In germline, CDR1 is MNHEY, CDR2 SVGAGI. The V gene lost 10 bases and the J gene lost 6 bases, with 10 bases spanning the gap. The CDR3 is 12 residues long.

The J gene is TRBJ2-3, the V gene TRBV2; the D is unclear. Deletions cut 2 bases from V and 6 bases from J, with 9 bases between. The CDR3 loop spans 13 amino acids. Germline V gene sequence: CDR1 SNHLY, CDR2 FYNNEI. The DNA of the CDR3 is TGTGCCAGCAGTGAAACTCCATGGGATACGCAGTATTTT. Amino acids: CASSETPWDTQYF.

This clone was observed at least ten times. The chain recombines TRBV7-2 with TRBJ2-7; a possible D gene is TRBD2 (6 bases). Per the germline V gene, CDR1 is SGHTA and CDR2 is FQGNSA. This CDR3 spans 13 amino acids. V was trimmed by 5 bases and J by 4 bases, leaving 12 bases between them. The CDR3 nucleotides read TGTGCCAGCAGCCGGAGCGGGTCTTACGAGCAGTACTTC. It codes for CASSRSGSYEQYF.